These T cell receptor beta chains were read from a single sample in a study of blood T cell repertoires in COVID-19. Using immunoSEQ multiplex PCR, the repertoire was profiled, and TCRdb retains in-frame clones only, with some absent. Here the sample spans some 100,000 clones, 91% being singletons. Material: peripheral blood. These receptors were obtained from a human donor with active COVID-19. The donor label of this sample is uncertain. Both conserved end residues are part of each CDR3. Fields, in order: V gene, J gene, D gene, clone size, CDR3 DNA, CDR3 protein. The D gene is left open where the match is weak. The size entry is marked missing in some rows and otherwise reads once, few, many or a size class.

TRBV11-2,TRBJ2-3,TRBD2,once,TGTGCCAGCAGCTTAGTATTCAGCGGGGGTCAAGATACGCAGTATTTT,CASSLVFSGGQDTQYF
TRBV6-6,TRBJ1-5,TRBD1,once,TGTGCCAGCAGTCAGACAGGGGACCATCAGCCCCAGCATTTT,CASSQTGDHQPQHF
TRBV7-3,TRBJ2-1,TRBD2,-,TGTGCCAGCAGCTTAGGGACTAGCGGGGGTGATGAGCAGTTCTTC,CASSLGTSGGDEQFF
TRBV5-4,TRBJ1-2,-,once,TGTGCCAGCAGCCAAGCCAGACAGGCTAACTATGGCTACACCTTC,CASSQARQANYGYTF
TRBV7-3,TRBJ2-2,TRBD2,-,TGTGCCAGCAGCCAAACTGCGGGGGGCGACGGCACCGGGGAGCTGTTTTTT,CASSQTAGGDGTGELFF
TRBV11-2,TRBJ2-2,TRBD1,-,TGTGCCAGCAGCCTACGGACAGGTCAATTAACCGGGGAGCTGTTTTTT,CASSLRTGQLTGELFF
TRBV7-2,TRBJ2-5,TRBD2,-,TGTGCCAGCAGCGACGGGACTAACCCAGGGACCCAGTACTTC,CASSDGTNPGTQYF
TRBV29-1,TRBJ2-7,-,-,TGCAGCGCCGCCGACACAATCTACGAGCAGTACTTC,CSAADTIYEQYF
TRBV27,TRBJ2-1,TRBD2,-,TGTGCCACCACGGCCTACCTCAGCGGGGGAGGGAATGAGCAGTTCTTC,CATTAYLSGGGNEQFF
TRBV7-3,TRBJ2-2,-,-,TGTGCCAGCAGCTTAGACTCAGGGGCCGGGGAGCTGTTTTTT,CASSLDSGAGELFF
TRBV6-5,TRBJ2-7,TRBD2,-,TGTGCCAGCAGTCGGACTAGCGGAACCATCTACGAGCAGTACTTC,CASSRTSGTIYEQYF
TRBV6-6,TRBJ2-7,-,-,TGTGCCAGCAGTTTGGCAGGCTCCTACGAGCAGTACTTC,CASSLAGSYEQYF
TRBV18,TRBJ2-5,-,-,TGTGCCAGCTCCCGCCAAGAGACCCAGTACTTC,CASSRQETQYF